The 24 T cell receptor beta chains below all came from one sample that was sequenced in a study of Graves' ophthalmopathy and Graves' hyperthyroidism. As the template, RNA transcripts were used to amplify TCR beta CDR3 regions. Scientists carried out first-round RT-PCR using HTBI primers and then a second-round multiplex PCR. TCRdb redid the calling of the multiplex PCR reads with MiXCR, one entry per CDR3 protein. This table holds 350,000 or so distinct CDR3 sequences, roughly 16% found once. The sample taken for sequencing was peripheral blood. The receptors here all came from an adult man with Graves' ophthalmopathy.

This clonotype has at least ten counts. The genes are TRBV15 and TRBJ2-2; perhaps TRBD1 as D (6 bases). Germline V gives CDR1 LNHNV, CDR2 YYDKDF (reference sequence). The CDR3 totals 15 residues. V was cut by 3 bases and J by 5 bases, with 13 bases left in between. CDR3 sequence (DNA): TGTGCCACCAGCAGTGGAACAGGGACAACCGGGGAGCTGTTTTTT. It is translated as CATSSGTGTTGELFF.

This clonotype has ten or more counts. The chain couples TRBV12-3 or TRBV12-4 to TRBJ1-6; D is possibly TRBD1 (6 bases). There are 13 residues in the CDR3. The ends were cut back, 8 bases at V and 7 bases at J, with 12 bases in the middle. The CDR3 DNA follows: TGTGCCAGCCTAACAGGGCTCAATTCACCCCTCCACTTT. Its translation is CASLTGLNSPLHF.

This clonotype has ten or more counts. The chain joins TRBV7-2 to TRBJ2-7; weak D call: TRBD2 (6 bases). V was trimmed by 1 base and J by 3 bases, leaving 10 bases between them. Germline V CDR1 and CDR2: SGHTA, FQGNSA. The CDR3 has 14 residues. CDR3: CASSLGGGFYEQYF. The CDR3 DNA reads as TGTGCCAGCAGCTTAGGGGGAGGCTTCTACGAGCAGTACTTC.

Ten or more counts support this clonotype. V is TRBV30 and J is TRBJ2-4; 8 bases are a match to TRBD1. Germline V CDR1 and CDR2: GTSNPN, SVGIG (reference sequence). Germline trimming cut 1 base from V and 2 bases from J; bases unmatched to any gene: 7. This CDR3 contains 16 residues. The CDR3 here is CAWSGGTGRSKNIQYF. Here the CDR3 DNA reads TGTGCCTGGAGTGGGGGGACAGGAAGATCCAAAAACATTCAGTACTTC.

This clonotype has a count of ten or more. This chain connects TRBV7-9 to TRBJ2-5, with 10 bases matching TRBD2. This CDR3 region has 16 residues. V lost 5 bases to trimming and J lost 2 bases; unmatched junction nucleotides: 8. The V gene's germline CDR1 is SEHNR and CDR2 FQNEAQ (reference sequence). CDR3 bases: TGTGCCAGCAGCCGACTTAGCGGGGGGATACAAGAGACCCAGTACTTC. Protein product: CASSRLSGGIQETQYF.

This clonotype was counted at least ten times. The V call is TRBV30, the J call TRBJ1-1; TRBD1 matches 8 bases. V lost 3 bases to trimming and J lost 1 base; unmatched junction nucleotides: 4. The germline gives CDR1 GTSNPN, CDR2 SVGIG (reference sequence). This CDR3 contains 14 residues. For the CDR3, the DNA is TGTGCCTGGAGGCTGGGACAGGCGAACACTGAAGCTTTCTTT. Translation gives CAWRLGQANTEAFF.

This clonotype occurred many times. The chain links TRBV6-1 to TRBJ2-7; D is ambiguous. V lost 3 bases and J lost 3, with 15 bases in between. This CDR3 has 15 residues. The germline V gene has CDR1 MNHNS and CDR2 SASEGT. CDR3: CASSEAGSLFYEQYF. As DNA, the CDR3 is TGTGCCAGCAGTGAGGCTGGATCTCTGTTCTACGAGCAGTACTTC.

The rearrangement joins TRBV7-9 to TRBJ1-2, with unresolved D. Between the trimmed V and J ends, which lost 1 base and 7 bases, there was a span of 10 bases. The length of the CDR3 is 13 residues. Germline assignment: CDR1 SEHNR and CDR2 FQNEAQ (reference sequence). The CDR3 protein is CASSLEGFSGYTF. The DNA of the CDR3 is TGTGCCAGCAGCTTAGAAGGGTTTAGTGGCTACACCTTC.

This clonotype has ten or more counts. The rearrangement links TRBV6-1 to TRBJ2-4, with 7 bases fitting TRBD2. J was trimmed by 6 bases and V by 0 bases; bases with no gene match: 5. The CDR3 loop spans 15 amino acids. CDR1 is MNHNS and CDR2 is SASEGT in the germline V gene. CDR3 sequence (DNA): TGTGCCAGCAGTGAAGCGGGGGGGACGGGAAACATTCAGTACTTC. This encodes CASSEAGGTGNIQYF.

The table lists this clonotype with many counts. The gene calls are TRBV12-3 or TRBV12-4 and TRBJ1-5; 8 nucleotides align to TRBD1. CDR3 length: 15 residues. The V and J ends lost 5 bases and 7 bases, in that order; junction bases with no gene match: 10. CDR3 region: CASSPTGASGQPQHF. DNA for the CDR3: TGTGCCAGCAGTCCGACAGGGGCCAGTGGGCAGCCCCAGCATTTT.

This clonotype was recorded at least ten times. The chain employs TRBV6-5 and TRBJ1-2, with D possibly being TRBD1 (5 bases). The CDR3 is 15 residues long. The germline gives CDR1 MNHEY, CDR2 SVGAGI. Trimming took 0 bases from V and 2 from J, leaving 10 bases between them. CDR3 region: CASSYSTGTNYGYTF. CDR3 DNA sequence: TGTGCCAGCAGTTACTCGACGGGGACCAACTATGGCTACACCTTC.

This clonotype was recorded at least ten times. This sequence joins TRBV4-1 and TRBJ1-3; 9 bases line up with TRBD1. J was trimmed by 4 bases and V by 3 bases; bases with no gene match: 7. Germline CDR1 and CDR2: MGHRA and YSYEKL. CDR3 length equals 16 residues. The CDR3 nucleotides read TGCGCCAGCAGCCAGTTACAGGGGGCGAAAGGAAACACCATATATTTT. It specifies CASSQLQGAKGNTIYF.

This clonotype was counted ten times or more. This chain joins TRBV6-1 and TRBJ1-5, with 7 bases matching TRBD1. CDR1 MNHNS and CDR2 SASEGT come from the germline V gene. V gave up 4 bases and J gave up 9 bases; unmatched junction bases: 12. The CDR3 is made up of 15 amino acids. The CDR3 protein is CASSVPGQLIRPQHF. The CDR3 DNA follows: TGTGCCAGCAGTGTCCCGGGACAGTTAATCAGGCCCCAGCATTTT.

This clonotype was detected many times. This chain connects TRBV28 to TRBJ1-2; D not resolved. Trimming took off 2 bases at V and 0 bases at J, with 10 bases between the two ends. There are 15 residues in the CDR3. From germline, CDR1 is MDHEN and CDR2 SYDVKM. In DNA form, the CDR3 reads TGTGCCAGCAGTTTAGAGAGGGAAGCTAACTATGGCTACACCTTC. This gives the protein CASSLEREANYGYTF.

This clonotype was observed many times. This rearrangement joins TRBV30 to TRBJ1-1; D might be TRBD1 (6 bases). V was trimmed by 4 bases and J by 4 bases, leaving 16 bases between them. Per germline, CDR1 GTSNPN and CDR2 SVGIG (reference sequence). The CDR3 runs to 14 residues. Here the CDR3 reads CAWKGTREITEAFF. The CDR3, as DNA: TGTGCCTGGAAGGGGACACGGGAAATCACTGAAGCTTTCTTT.

This clonotype was observed at least ten times. The genes are TRBV6-5 and TRBJ2-5; 8 bases fit TRBD1. With V trimmed by 2 bases and J by 1 base, 0 bases remained unmatched. The germline V gene has CDR1 MNHEY and CDR2 SVGAGI. The CDR3 spans 14 residues. The CDR3 coding sequence is TGTGCCAGCAGTTACGACAGGGGCCAAGAGACCCAGTACTTC. Its protein product is CASSYDRGQETQYF.

This clonotype was detected many times. The chain combines TRBV27 with TRBJ1-1; D perhaps matches TRBD1 (6 bases). CDR1 is MNHEY, CDR2 SMNVEV, per germline (reference sequence). Trimming removed 6 bases from V and 4 bases from J, with 12 bases in between. This CDR3 is built from 13 residues. Here the CDR3 reads CASSETRGTEAFF. The CDR3 region has the DNA TGTGCCAGCAGCGAGACCAGGGGCACTGAAGCTTTCTTT.

At least ten counts were recorded for this clonotype. The chain carries TRBV6-4 and TRBJ2-2; a weak D match, TRBD1 (5 bases). CDR3 length: 17 amino acids. Trimming shortened V by 7 bases and J by 3 bases, and 21 bases separated the two germline ends. Looked up from germline, CDR1 is MRHNA and CDR2 is SNTAGT. Here the CDR3 reads CASTSLAQSGYTGELFF. DNA of the CDR3: TGTGCCAGCACCTCCCTGGCCCAATCAGGGTACACCGGGGAGCTGTTTTTT.

This chain connects TRBV6-2 or TRBV6-3 to TRBJ1-1; 9 nucleotides agree with TRBD1. J was trimmed by 0 bases and V by 6 bases; bases with no gene match: 8. Germline V gene sequence: CDR1 MNHEY, CDR2 SVGEGT. The CDR3 sequence is 16 residues long. The CDR3 loop reads CASSRGGQGMNTEAFF. The CDR3 DNA is TGTGCCAGCAGCCGAGGCGGACAGGGGATGAACACTGAAGCTTTCTTT.

Concerning this clonotype: One base away lies a much larger clone, so this may be a sequencing read error. Lacking the conserved final phenylalanine or tryptophan, this CDR3 likely reflects a read error. This sequence joins TRBV29-1 and TRBJ1-1; D may be TRBD1 (5 bases). Trimming took 5 bases from V and 8 from J, leaving 15 bases between them. The germline V gene encodes CDR1 SQVTM and CDR2 ANQGSEA. This CDR3 spans 12 amino acids. The CDR3 reads CSVTSAGIEAFV. The CDR3 coding sequence is TGCAGCGTTACGTCCGCAGGGATCGAAGCTTTCGTT.

This clonotype was picked up many times. The chain has TRBV5-1 and TRBJ2-5, with D perhaps matching TRBD1 (5 bases). V was clipped by 4 bases and J by 5 bases, with 15 bases between them. The CDR3 runs 14 residues. Germline V gives CDR1 SGHRS, CDR2 YFSETQ. The CDR3 sequence: CASSPQGFRETQYF. In DNA form, the CDR3 reads TGCGCCAGCAGCCCCCAGGGTTTTCGGGAGACCCAGTACTTC.

This clonotype was recorded many times. As the CDR3 is not closed by the conserved phenylalanine or tryptophan, this likely results from a read error. The genes are TRBV19 and TRBJ1-1; the match to TRBD1 covers 10 bases. V gave up 4 bases and J gave up 5 bases; unmatched junction bases: 7. CDR1 is LNHDA, CDR2 SQIVND, per germline (reference sequence). This CDR3 spans 15 amino acids. The CDR3 DNA reads TGTGCCAGTAGTAAGGACAGGGGGGTGAGGACTGAAGCTTTCCTT. Translation: CASSKDRGVRTEAFL.

This clonotype has a count of ten or more. The rearrangement links TRBV24-1 to TRBJ2-5; no reliable D call. This CDR3 spans 16 amino acids. Per the germline V gene, CDR1 is KGHDR and CDR2 is SFDVKD. Trimming cost V 1 base and J 1 base, with 12 bases left between them. CDR3 nucleotide sequence: TGTGCCACCAGTGATTTAGGCTCAGAGAGCCAAGAGACCCAGTACTTC. Encoded protein: CATSDLGSESQETQYF.

CDR3 residues: CSASGSEQYF. The CDR3 DNA follows: TGCAGTGCCTCCGGGTCCGAGCAGTACTTC. V and J are TRBV20-1 and TRBJ2-7; D is undetermined. CDR1 is DFQATT and CDR2 is SNEGSKA in the germline V gene (reference sequence). This CDR3 spans 10 amino acids. V was clipped by 6 bases and J by 6 bases, with 9 bases between them.